The TCR beta chain under discussion was sequenced for a study of preoperative IRX-2 immunotherapy in early breast cancer. Clones were sequenced by immunoSEQ multiplex PCR, and TCRdb holds only the in-frame ones, with some missing. The table includes 55,000 to 70,000 clones, around 94% detected once. Germline CDR1 reads KGHSH; CDR2 reads LQKENI. The V gene lost 3 bases and the J gene lost 5 bases, with 7 bases spanning the gap. The CDR3 length is 12 residues. Specified treatment: preoperative locoregional IRX-2 cytokine immunotherapy. The TCR was taken from a human donor with breast cancer. This material was collected from a patient treated with IRX-2 immunotherapy. The V gene is TRBV18, the J gene TRBJ2-5; D unclear. The CDR3 sequence: CASSPAFETQYF. CDR3 nucleotides: TGTGCCAGCTCACCGGCTTTCGAGACCCAGTACTTC.